These 18 T cell receptor beta chains were all obtained from the same sample, sequenced in a study of radiation and T cells in renal cell carcinoma. Here immunoSEQ multiplex PCR was the method, and the copy in TCRdb shows in-frame clones only, minus some. The table includes about 58,000 clones, roughly 79% detected once. This sample's time point: blood 2 weeks post-SBRT. Treatment: 15 Gy SBRT to primary tumor, nephrectomy 4 weeks later. Specimen: blood, collected from a patient whose treatment included radiotherapy and nephrectomy. These receptors were taken from a man in his 60s with renal cell carcinoma.

This clone has a single count. This chain joins TRBV7-9 and TRBJ2-2; TRBD1 matches at 7 bases. This CDR3 contains 16 residues. The V and J ends lost 5 bases and 1 base, in that order; junction bases with no gene match: 7. The germline V gene encodes CDR1 SEHNR and CDR2 FQNEAQ (reference sequence). The CDR3 DNA reads TGTGCCAGCAGCCGTGCCGGGACAGTGAACACCGGGGAGCTGTTTTTT. Protein sequence: CASSRAGTVNTGELFF.

Regarding this clone: This sample also contains other DNA sequences that code for the same CDR3. The rearrangement uses TRBV7-9 and TRBJ1-5; D gene ambiguous. The germline V gene has CDR1 SEHNR and CDR2 FQNEAQ (reference sequence). CDR3 length: 12 amino acids. The germline V and J ends were trimmed by 2 bases and 3 bases, with 2 bases remaining between them. In nucleotides, the CDR3 is TGTGCCAGCAGCTTAACCAATCAGCCCCAGCATTTT. Its translation is CASSLTNQPQHF.

This chain joins TRBV18 and TRBJ1-5, with D hard to call. The CDR3 runs to 12 residues. Germline values: CDR1 KGHSH, CDR2 LQKENI. V lost 2 bases, J lost 6 bases, and 5 bases lay in between. The CDR3 sequence is CASSPTGQPQHF. In nucleotides, the CDR3 is TGTGCCAGCTCACCAACGGGTCAGCCCCAGCATTTT.

This clone was counted a single time. The chain carries TRBV5-1 and TRBJ1-1; D is unclear. CDR1 is SGHRS and CDR2 is YFSETQ in the germline V gene. The CDR3 spans 14 residues. V was trimmed by 0 bases and J by 0 bases, leaving 6 bases between them. The CDR3 reads CASSLVPMNTEAFF. The CDR3 DNA sequence: TGCGCCAGCAGCTTGGTCCCGATGAACACTGAAGCTTTCTTT.

The chain couples TRBV5-1 to TRBJ1-2; D remains ambiguous. V was clipped by 0 bases and J by 8 bases, with 17 bases between them. The CDR3 loop spans 15 amino acids. CDR1 and CDR2 from the germline V gene are SGHRS and YFSETQ. The CDR3 protein is CASSLEPEVWGGYTF. CDR3 in DNA: TGCGCCAGCAGCTTGGAACCAGAGGTGTGGGGAGGCTACACCTTC.

The J gene is TRBJ2-1, the V gene TRBV5-1; D call uncertain. The germline V gene has CDR1 SGHRS and CDR2 YFSETQ. The CDR3 consists of 16 residues. V lost 1 base and J lost 2, with 13 bases in between. The CDR3: CASSLTAGGTYNEQFF. In DNA form, the CDR3 reads TGCGCCAGCAGCTTGACGGCTGGCGGAACCTACAATGAGCAGTTCTTC.

The genes are TRBV10-3 and TRBJ2-6; D not resolved. V was shortened by 2 bases and J by 0 bases, with 11 bases between the two germline ends. This CDR3 has 17 residues. Germline CDR1 and CDR2: ENHRY and SYGVKD. The CDR3 DNA reads TGTGCCATCAGTGAGAGTATTCTGGGCTCTGGGGCCAACGTCCTGACTTTC. The encoded protein is CAISESILGSGANVLTF.

The chain uses TRBV19 and TRBJ2-3; 8 positions match TRBD2. Looked up from germline, CDR1 is LNHDA and CDR2 is SQIVND (reference sequence). This CDR3 is built from 16 residues. V shed 3 bases, J shed 5 bases, and the junction held 10 bases outside the gene matches. Here the CDR3 reads CASSISPGGPGDTQYF. The CDR3 region has the DNA TGTGCCAGTAGTATTTCACCGGGAGGGCCAGGAGATACGCAGTATTTT.

A few counts support this clone. The V and J genes are TRBV5-4 and TRBJ1-1; possibly TRBD1 for D (5 bases). CDR3 length equals 14 residues. Germline CDR1 is SGHNT and CDR2 is YYREEE (reference sequence). The V end lost 4 bases, the J end lost 1 base, and 11 bases lay between the germline ends. CDR3 DNA sequence: TGTGCCAGCAGCCTACCCGGGGGGAACACTGAAGCTTTCTTT. Protein product: CASSLPGGNTEAFF.

This clone occurred once. V usage is TRBV30 and J usage is TRBJ2-7; 9 nucleotides agree with TRBD2. This CDR3 has 16 amino acids. The V and J ends lost 0 bases and 3 bases, in that order; junction bases with no gene match: 9. Germline V lookup: CDR1 GTSNPN, CDR2 SVGIG (reference sequence). Written as DNA, the CDR3 is TGTGCCTGGAGTGTTTCGAGCGGGGGGTTGTTCTACGAGCAGTACTTC. Protein sequence: CAWSVSSGGLFYEQYF.

The chain carries TRBV30 and TRBJ2-1; 8 bases fit TRBD2. The germline gives CDR1 GTSNPN, CDR2 SVGIG (reference sequence). V lost 1 base and J lost 5; bases outside the gene matches: 10. This CDR3 has 16 amino acids. The CDR3 sequence: CAWSAPGLGHDNEQFF. For the CDR3, the DNA is TGTGCCTGGAGTGCACCGGGACTAGGCCATGACAATGAGCAGTTCTTC.

This chain uses TRBV7-9 with TRBJ2-5; 8 nucleotides match TRBD2. From germline, CDR1 is SEHNR and CDR2 FQNEAQ (reference sequence). V lost 5 bases to trimming and J lost 5 bases; unmatched junction nucleotides: 13. This CDR3 has 16 amino acids. The CDR3 DNA follows: TGTGCCAGCAGCCTAAGCGGGGGTTGGCCCAGGGAGACCCAGTACTTC. This gives the protein CASSLSGGWPRETQYF.

The V gene is TRBV12-5, the J gene TRBJ2-2; 7 bases fit TRBD1. This CDR3 spans 15 amino acids. The V gene end was trimmed by 4 bases and the J gene end by 1 base; junction bases not matched to a gene: 3. The germline V gene encodes CDR1 LGHNT and CDR2 FRNRAP. This CDR3 is CASGSGQVNTGELFF. The CDR3 DNA follows: TGTGCTAGTGGTTCTGGACAGGTGAACACCGGGGAGCTGTTTTTT.

This clone qualifies as medium-sized. The chain recombines TRBV25-1 with TRBJ1-1; D is perhaps TRBD1 (5 bases). The V gene's germline CDR1 is MGHDK and CDR2 SYGVNS. The CDR3 consists of 13 residues. V was cut by 7 bases and J by 0 bases, with 9 bases left in between. The CDR3 DNA sequence: TGTGCCAGCACTCGGGGGATGAACACTGAAGCTTTCTTT. Translating it yields CASTRGMNTEAFF.

The J gene is TRBJ1-1, the V gene TRBV7-8; 8 bases line up with TRBD1. The CDR3 loop spans 17 amino acids. V lost 1 base to trimming and J lost 3 bases; unmatched junction nucleotides: 10. Germline lookup yields CDR1 SGHVS and CDR2 FQNEAQ. CDR3 nucleotide sequence: TGTGCCAGCAGCTTAGGCGGCAGGGGGCGTGAGGACACTGAAGCTTTCTTT. It encodes CASSLGGRGREDTEAFF.

The chain uses TRBV27 and TRBJ2-5; 8 nucleotides agree with TRBD2. With V trimmed by 5 bases and J by 4 bases, 6 bases remained unmatched. This CDR3 comprises 14 residues. Germline V gene sequence: CDR1 MNHEY, CDR2 SMNVEV (reference sequence). The CDR3: CASSRQTSAETQYF. DNA for the CDR3: TGTGCCAGCAGTCGCCAGACTAGCGCAGAGACCCAGTACTTC.

The chain recombines TRBV19 with TRBJ1-5, with 8 bases that match TRBD1. The CDR3 spans 14 residues. The ends lost 6 bases at V and 6 bases at J; junction bases unmatched: 7. Germline V CDR1 and CDR2: LNHDA, SQIVND (reference sequence). CDR3 amino acids: CASSGQGGSQPQHF. CDR3 sequence (DNA): TGTGCCAGTAGCGGACAGGGAGGGTCTCAGCCCCAGCATTTT.

This rearrangement joins TRBV30 to TRBJ2-1; TRBD2 matches 8 bases. V lost 6 bases and J lost 7; bases outside the gene matches: 2. The germline V gene encodes CDR1 GTSNPN and CDR2 SVGIG (reference sequence). This CDR3 is 11 amino acids long. CDR3 in DNA: TGTGCCTGTATAGCGGGAAATGAGCAGTTCTTC. Its translation: CACIAGNEQFF.